The 24 T cell receptor beta chains listed next were all sequenced from one sample in a study of beta chain features in type 1 diabetes (dated by TCRdb to 2017 to 2018). Overall study results and their limits: Type 1 diabetes patients showed a moderate but significant shortening of TCRB CDR3 length in all four CD4+ subsets.

Libraries were built with the immunoSEQ multiplex PCR assay. All of the isolated RNA was reverse transcribed with the High Capacity cDNA Reverse Transcription Kit, so expressed TCRB transcripts were sequenced. Drawn from immuneACCESS, this table holds only the in-frame rearrangements with V and J called that TCRdb kept. Clones are partly lost; checked studies trace under half to an unresolved V gene and leave the rest unexplained. The sample table holds 250,000 or so clones, of which around 14% were seen once. Of the sample, about 0.018% is held by the ten largest clones. For these receptors, no antigen is known. The sequencing sample was made of naive CD4+ T cells from blood. According to the study, the label for this sample's cell subset or site signals: true naive CD4+ T cells. All receptors derive from a man aged 25-40 years with type 1 diabetes.

This clone was counted between two and nine times. The chain is built from TRBV11-2 and TRBJ2-5; 7 nucleotides agree with TRBD1. Germline loops: CDR1 SGHAT, CDR2 FQNNGV. The CDR3 is 17 residues long. The junction had 13 bases not matched to a gene; V was cut back by 1 base and J by 5 bases. CDR3 nucleotide sequence: TGTGCCAGCAGCTTAGCATCCGGGACAGTGGGTTTTGAGACCCAGTACTTC. It codes for CASSLASGTVGFETQYF.

The CDR3 region is CASSLAGEDIQYF. The CDR3 DNA follows: TGTGCCAGCAGCTTAGCCGGGGAGGACATTCAGTACTTC. The chain is built from TRBV11-2 and TRBJ2-4; D possibly corresponds to TRBD2 (6 bases). The CDR3 is 13 amino acids. The germline V gene has CDR1 SGHAT and CDR2 FQNNGV. The V gene lost 1 base and the J gene lost 8 bases, with 9 bases spanning the gap.

This clone was recorded a few times. The gene calls are TRBV2 and TRBJ2-7, with 9 bases that match TRBD1. The germline CDR1 and CDR2 sequences are SNHLY and FYNNEI. The J segment lost 7 bases and the V segment lost 5 bases, leaving 9 bases of the junction unmatched. The CDR3 is 14 residues long. The CDR3 DNA is TGTGCCAGCAGTCGCGGACAGGGGATTTTGGAGCAGTACTTC. This encodes CASSRGQGILEQYF.

CDR3 bases: TGCAGCGTTGAGGAGGGGACAGGGATGAGCACCGGGGAGCTGTTTTTT. Protein product: CSVEEGTGMSTGELFF. This rearrangement joins TRBV29-1 to TRBJ2-2, with TRBD1 matching 9 bases. This CDR3 has 16 amino acids. Germline V lookup: CDR1 SQVTM, CDR2 ANQGSEA. V shed 3 bases and J 4 bases; nucleotides not matched to a gene: 9.

This clone has a handful of counts. The chain combines TRBV6-5 with TRBJ2-7; 8 nucleotides match TRBD2. V trimming: 5 bases; J trimming: 3 bases; junction bases outside the gene matches: 9. The germline gives CDR1 MNHEY, CDR2 SVGAGI. The CDR3 is made up of 15 amino acids. The CDR3: CASSLEASGYYEQYF. CDR3 nucleotide sequence: TGTGCCAGCAGTCTCGAGGCTAGCGGGTACTACGAGCAGTACTTC.

The chain couples TRBV15 to TRBJ2-7, with 7 bases fitting TRBD1. The CDR3 is made up of 14 amino acids. Germline values: CDR1 LNHNV, CDR2 YYDKDF (reference sequence). The junction had 4 bases not matched to a gene; V was cut back by 2 bases and J by 3 bases. CDR3 sequence (DNA): TGTGCCACCAGCAGACCGGGACAGAGCTACGAGCAGTACTTC. This codes for CATSRPGQSYEQYF. The complete variable domain, with remaining parts taken from reference TRBV15 and TRBJ2-7, reads DAMVIQNPRYQVTQFGKPVTLSCSQTLNHNVMYWYQQKSSQAPKLLFHYYDKDFNNEADTPDNFQSRRPNTSFCFLDIRSPGLGDTAMYLCATSRPGQSYEQYFGPGTRLTVT.

The V gene is TRBV27, the J gene TRBJ2-3; D gene ambiguous. V was pared by 4 bases and J by 2 bases, with 4 bases between. This CDR3 comprises 12 residues. Germline assignment: CDR1 MNHEY and CDR2 SMNVEV (reference sequence). The CDR3 coding sequence is TGTGCCAGCAGTTCAGTCACAGATACGCAGTATTTT. Amino acids: CASSSVTDTQYF.

This clone came up a few times. The chain uses TRBV7-9 and TRBJ2-7, with D tentatively TRBD1 (5 bases). V lost 1 base and J 8 bases, leaving 9 bases between the germline ends. The germline gives CDR1 SEHNR, CDR2 FQNEAQ (reference sequence). The CDR3 covers 12 residues. The CDR3 DNA reads TGTGCCAGCAGCTTAGTGTCAGGGCAGCAGTACTTC. It codes for CASSLVSGQQYF.

This clone was observed a handful of times. The V call is TRBV12-5, the J call TRBJ2-1; 7 nucleotides agree with TRBD1. Germline-derived CDR1 and CDR2 are LGHNT and FRNRAP. With 5 bases clipped from V and 2 bases from J, the junction kept 3 bases outside the gene matches. The CDR3 runs to 14 residues. The CDR3 nucleotides are TGTGCTAGTGGTCTCGGGACAGCCTACAATGAGCAGTTCTTC. Encoded protein: CASGLGTAYNEQFF.

With regard to this clone: The same CDR3 arises from other DNA sequences in this sample as well. The V gene is TRBV5-1, the J gene TRBJ2-3, with 7 bases that match TRBD2. V lost 0 bases, J lost 1 base, and 2 bases stayed unmatched. The CDR3 contains 15 residues. The V gene's germline CDR1 is SGHRS and CDR2 YFSETQ. DNA for the CDR3: TGCGCCAGCAGCTTGGGCGGGGGTGGCACAGATACGCAGTATTTT. Its protein is CASSLGGGGTDTQYF.

The chain combines TRBV19 with TRBJ1-4; D not certain. Germline assignment: CDR1 LNHDA and CDR2 SQIVND (reference sequence). The CDR3 is made up of 14 amino acids. The ends were cut back, 5 bases at V and 8 bases at J, with 15 bases in the middle. In DNA, the CDR3 is TGTGCCAGTAGTCCAAGCCGGGAGGTCGAAAAACTGTTTTTT. This translates into CASSPSREVEKLFF.

The chain has TRBV9 and TRBJ1-4; TRBD1 agrees at 9 bases. V trimming: 4 bases; J trimming: 7 bases; junction bases outside the gene matches: 11. CDR3 size: 16 residues. Germline V gene lookup returns CDR1 SGDLS and CDR2 YYNGEE. The CDR3 region has the DNA TGTGCCAGCAGCACCCAACCGGGACAGGGAGTTGAAAAACTGTTTTTT. It encodes CASSTQPGQGVEKLFF.

This clone has just a few counts. This chain connects TRBV9 to TRBJ2-1; perhaps TRBD1 as D (6 bases). The CDR3 is 17 residues long. CDR1 and CDR2 from the germline V gene are SGDLS and YYNGEE. V dropped 4 bases and J dropped 0 bases, with 17 bases sitting between them. The CDR3 is CASSPRGTDSSYNEQFF. The DNA of the CDR3 is TGTGCCAGCAGCCCGAGGGGGACGGACAGCTCCTACAATGAGCAGTTCTTC.

The chain carries TRBV5-4 and TRBJ2-7, with 10 bases that match TRBD1. The trim removed 4 bases at V and 6 bases at J, leaving 7 bases unmatched. This CDR3 has 14 amino acids. CDR1 is SGHNT, CDR2 YYREEE, per germline (reference sequence). CDR3 protein: CASSPRDRGGEQYF. For the CDR3, the DNA is TGTGCCAGCAGCCCCCGGGACAGGGGAGGCGAGCAGTACTTC.

This chain uses TRBV5-1 with TRBJ2-4, with 8 bases lining up with TRBD2. Per the germline V gene, CDR1 is SGHRS and CDR2 is YFSETQ. This CDR3 is built from 15 residues. J gave up 0 bases and V 3 bases, and 2 bases lay outside the gene matches. DNA for the CDR3: TGCGCCAGCAGCTCGGGAGGGGGAGCCAAAAACATTCAGTACTTC. It is translated as CASSSGGGAKNIQYF.

This clone occurred a few times. This sequence joins TRBV19 and TRBJ1-5; maybe TRBD1 (5 bases). This CDR3 is built from 13 residues. The V and J ends lost 8 bases and 7 bases respectively, with 15 bases between them. The V gene's germline CDR1 is LNHDA and CDR2 SQIVND (reference sequence). CDR3 coding DNA: TGTGCCAGTGCGTCTGGGGCCGGCCAGCCCCAGCATTTT. The encoded protein is CASASGAGQPQHF.

This sequence joins TRBV18 and TRBJ2-3; D possibly corresponds to TRBD2 (6 bases). Per the germline V gene, CDR1 is KGHSH and CDR2 is LQKENI. The CDR3 contains 16 residues. Between the trimmed V and J ends, which lost 4 bases and 2 bases, there was a span of 16 bases. CDR3 coding DNA: TGTGCCAGCTCACTAACCGGGACTCTGAACACAGATACGCAGTATTTT. It codes for CASSLTGTLNTDTQYF.

A few counts support this clone. The CDR3: CASSIGLAGRTDTQYF. In DNA, the CDR3 is TGTGCCAGCAGTATTGGACTAGCGGGGCGCACAGATACGCAGTATTTT. The V gene is TRBV25-1, the J gene TRBJ2-3, with 12 bases matching TRBD2. The trim removed 5 bases at V and 1 base at J, leaving 4 bases unmatched. Germline V CDR1 and CDR2: MGHDK, SYGVNS. The CDR3 has 16 amino acids.

This clone was seen only a few times. Distinct nucleotide sequences in the sample also encode this CDR3. This sequence joins TRBV5-1 and TRBJ2-5; TRBD1 might be the D (5 bases). CDR1 is SGHRS and CDR2 is YFSETQ in the germline V gene. V lost 3 bases to trimming and J lost 3 bases, with 9 bases between them. This CDR3 comprises 13 residues. The CDR3, as DNA: TGCGCCAGCAGCTCCGGACACAAAGAGACCCAGTACTTC. As protein: CASSSGHKETQYF.

The J gene is TRBJ2-1, the V gene TRBV9; D is perhaps TRBD2 (6 bases). There are 16 residues in the CDR3. CDR1 SGDLS and CDR2 YYNGEE come from the germline V gene. V lost 0 bases, J lost 10 bases, and 20 bases lay in between. The CDR3 here is CASSVGGSGLSGEQFF. As DNA, the CDR3 is TGTGCCAGCAGCGTAGGGGGTAGCGGTCTCTCCGGGGAGCAGTTCTTC.

This clone turned up a few times. CDR3 in amino acids: CAISGGPGYYGYTF. The DNA for the CDR3 is TGTGCCATCAGTGGAGGGCCCGGATACTATGGCTACACCTTC. The chain recombines TRBV10-3 with TRBJ1-2; D is unclear. CDR1 and CDR2 from the germline V gene are ENHRY and SYGVKD. The CDR3 has 14 amino acids. V lost 4 bases to trimming and J lost 3 bases, with 12 bases between them.

This clone appeared a few times. V usage is TRBV18 and J usage is TRBJ2-3; D unresolved. CDR1 is KGHSH, CDR2 LQKENI, per germline. The CDR3 has 14 residues. Trimming pared 1 base from V and 3 bases from J, leaving 8 bases between. The CDR3 DNA reads TGTGCCAGCTCACCACTGACATCAACAGATACGCAGTATTTT. It is translated as CASSPLTSTDTQYF.

The chain joins TRBV18 to TRBJ1-2, with 8 bases aligning to TRBD1. The CDR3 is 17 amino acids. Trimming removed 3 bases from V and 9 bases from J; junction bases left unmatched: 18. The germline gives CDR1 KGHSH, CDR2 LQKENI. DNA for the CDR3: TGTGCCAGCTCACCCACTCGGGATGGGGGACAGGTTTCGAGCTACACCTTC. This codes for CASSPTRDGGQVSSYTF.

This chain links TRBV5-6 with TRBJ1-5; TRBD1 is a possible D gene (5 bases). The germline gives CDR1 SGHDT, CDR2 YYEEEE. The CDR3 extends over 14 amino acids. Trimming removed 1 base from V and 4 bases from J, with 9 bases in between. As DNA, the CDR3 is TGTGCCAGCAGCTTGTCGGGGGGAAATCAGCCCCAGCATTTT. Protein product: CASSLSGGNQPQHF.